The 18 T cell receptor beta chains reported below all come from one sample, sequenced in a study of Tregs in tolerant kidney transplant recipients. Related graft donors supplied nonmyeloablative bone marrow transplants, and mixed chimerism was transient. Assay used: immunoSEQ multiplex PCR; TCRdb lists only in-frame clones, some missing. The sample yields about 64,000 clones, about 87% seen once. The sample consisted of CD4+ T cells from blood (PBMCs), taken 6 months after the transplant. The receptors shown here come from a human patient who received a combined kidney and bone marrow transplant. A share of the T cells may be of graft donor origin.

The J gene is TRBJ2-1, the V gene TRBV13; TRBD1 might be the D (5 bases). Germline V gene lookup returns CDR1 PRHDT and CDR2 FYEKMQ (reference sequence). The CDR3 spans 15 residues. V shed 7 bases and J shed 4 bases, with 17 bases lying between them. CDR3 coding DNA: TGTGCCAGCACCAAGACAGCTCTGGCTTACAATGAGCAGTTCTTC. Translating gives CASTKTALAYNEQFF.

Only one count was recorded for this clone. The V call is TRBV5-1, the J call TRBJ2-5; D gene ambiguous. The CDR3 consists of 14 residues. From germline, CDR1 is SGHRS and CDR2 YFSETQ. Trimming removed 0 bases at V and 3 bases at J, with 9 bases between. CDR3 nucleotide sequence: TGCGCCAGCAGCTTGGACCTTAGAAAAGAGACCCAGTACTTC. Encoded protein: CASSLDLRKETQYF. Full variable domain (rest looked up from reference TRBV5-1 and TRBJ2-5): KAGVTQTPRYLIKTRGQQVTLSCSPISGHRSVSWYQQTPGQGLQFLFEYFSETQRNKGNFPGRFSGRQFSNSRSEMNVSTLELGDSALYLCASSLDLRKETQYFGPGTRLLVL.

The V call is TRBV5-6, the J call TRBJ2-7; 11 nucleotides match TRBD1. The CDR3 spans 17 residues. The trim removed 0 bases at V and 0 bases at J, leaving 5 bases unmatched. The germline gives CDR1 SGHDT, CDR2 YYEEEE. DNA for the CDR3: TGTGCCAGCAGCTTGGTGGGACAGGGGGTGAACTCCTACGAGCAGTACTTC. Protein sequence: CASSLVGQGVNSYEQYF.

This clone has a single count. CDR3 nucleotides: TGCGCCAGCAGCCAGGGCGGGATGAACACTGAAGCTTTCTTT. Residues: CASSQGGMNTEAFF. The V call is TRBV4-1, the J call TRBJ1-1; D is ambiguous. There are 14 residues in the CDR3. Germline V lookup: CDR1 MGHRA, CDR2 YSYEKL. Trimming shortened V by 3 bases and J by 0 bases, and 8 bases separated the two germline ends.

The V gene is TRBV4-1, the J gene TRBJ2-7; 7 nucleotides align to TRBD1. Germline V gene data show CDR1 as MGHRA and CDR2 as YSYEKL. The V and J ends lost 0 bases and 4 bases, in that order; junction bases with no gene match: 12. CDR3 size: 17 residues. CDR3 residues: CASSQEVNRGILYEQYF. The CDR3 DNA reads TGCGCCAGCAGCCAAGAAGTTAACAGGGGAATTTTGTACGAGCAGTACTTC.

This chain uses TRBV6-4 with TRBJ1-1; possible D gene TRBD1, 5 bases. V dropped 4 bases and J dropped 3 bases, with 15 bases sitting between them. This CDR3 contains 15 residues. CDR1 is MRHNA and CDR2 is SNTAGT in the germline V gene. The CDR3 DNA sequence: TGTGCCAGCAGTGTGCCGGTCTTAGGGGACACTGAAGCTTTCTTT. It translates to CASSVPVLGDTEAFF.

The V and J genes are TRBV7-3 and TRBJ2-5, with 10 bases lining up with TRBD2. Germline lookup yields CDR1 SGHTA and CDR2 FQGTGA. The CDR3 totals 15 residues. V lost 5 bases and J lost 4; bases outside the gene matches: 7. The CDR3 DNA reads as TGTGCCAGCAGCCCAAGCGGGAGGGGCATAGAGACCCAGTACTTC. Translated, it gives CASSPSGRGIETQYF.

The chain has TRBV27 and TRBJ2-7, with a possible D match to TRBD2 (5 bases). CDR1 MNHEY and CDR2 SMNVEV come from the germline V gene (reference sequence). The V gene lost 6 bases and the J gene lost 4 bases, with 13 bases spanning the gap. This CDR3 spans 13 amino acids. The CDR3 is CASRRSGLYEQYF. The CDR3 coding sequence is TGTGCCAGCAGGAGGTCGGGGTTGTACGAGCAGTACTTC.

J is TRBJ2-7 and V is TRBV2; a weak D match, TRBD1 (6 bases). Germline CDR1 and CDR2: SNHLY and FYNNEI. The V end was cut by 3 bases, the J end by 4 bases, with 13 bases between. CDR3 size: 14 residues. CDR3 amino acids: CASSDQGLGYEQYF. CDR3 DNA sequence: TGTGCCAGCAGTGACCAGGGGTTAGGGTACGAGCAGTACTTC.

The chain employs TRBV7-8 and TRBJ1-1; TRBD1 might be the D (6 bases). Germline assignment: CDR1 SGHVS and CDR2 FQNEAQ. V shed 5 bases and J shed 2 bases, with 12 bases lying between them. This CDR3 region has 14 residues. CDR3 residues: CASSLTGLNTEAFF. The DNA for the CDR3 is TGTGCCAGCAGCCTCACAGGGCTAAACACTGAAGCTTTCTTT.

The chain has TRBV28 and TRBJ2-5; 10 nucleotides match TRBD1. The end of the DNA aligns better with TRBJ2-7, so the J call may be wrong. CDR1 MDHEN and CDR2 SYDVKM come from the germline V gene. The CDR3 spans 15 residues. CDR3 bases: TGTGCCAGCAGGTCCGGGACAGGGGAGATCCACGAGCAGTACTTC. Translated: CASRSGTGEIHEQYF.

This chain joins TRBV28 and TRBJ2-1; 13 bases map to TRBD2. The V segment lost 3 bases and the J segment 5 bases; nucleotides outside the gene matches: 1. The CDR3 has 15 amino acids. CDR1 and CDR2 (germline): MDHEN, SYDVKM. The CDR3 reads CASSFGTSGNNEQFF. In nucleotides, the CDR3 is TGTGCCAGCAGTTTCGGGACTAGCGGGAACAATGAGCAGTTCTTC.

This chain uses TRBV15 with TRBJ2-2; D remains ambiguous. CDR3 length: 14 amino acids. V lost 1 base, J lost 2 bases, and 5 bases lay in between. The V gene's germline CDR1 is LNHNV and CDR2 YYDKDF (reference sequence). The CDR3 loop is CATSRARNTGELFF. The CDR3 DNA sequence: TGTGCCACCAGCAGAGCGCGAAACACCGGGGAGCTGTTTTTT.

This chain uses TRBV11-2 with TRBJ1-1, with a weak D call TRBD1 (6 bases). This CDR3 region has 13 residues. Between the trimmed V and J ends, which lost 5 bases and 5 bases, there was a span of 12 bases. CDR1 and CDR2 (germline): SGHAT, FQNNGV. The CDR3 sequence: CASSQQGRTEAFF. CDR3 nucleotide sequence: TGTGCCAGCAGCCAACAGGGTCGGACTGAAGCTTTCTTT.

The chain recombines TRBV11-3 with TRBJ2-1, with 8 bases aligning to TRBD2. The junction had 1 base not matched to a gene; V was cut back by 6 bases and J by 3 bases. Germline V gene sequence: CDR1 SGHNT, CDR2 YENEEA. This CDR3 comprises 13 residues. The CDR3 DNA follows: TGTGCCAGCAGGACTAGCGACTACAATGAGCAGTTCTTC. Its protein is CASRTSDYNEQFF.

CDR3 region: CASSHRSGTTGRETQYF. In DNA, the CDR3 is TGCGCCAGCAGCCACCGAAGCGGGACAACGGGAAGAGAGACCCAGTACTTC. The V call is TRBV4-3, the J call TRBJ2-5, with a weak D call TRBD2 (7 bases). The germline gives CDR1 LGHNA, CDR2 YSLEER. CDR3 size: 17 residues. V dropped 3 bases and J dropped 4 bases, with 21 bases sitting between them.

The chain employs TRBV7-9 and TRBJ1-3; unclear D gene. Germline CDR1 and CDR2: SEHNR and FQNEAQ (reference sequence). The CDR3 extends over 12 amino acids. V was clipped by 3 bases and J by 2 bases, with 2 bases between them. The DNA of the CDR3 is TGTGCCAGCAGCTTTACTGGAAACACCATATATTTT. Its translation: CASSFTGNTIYF.

The chain links TRBV18 to TRBJ1-4; 7 nucleotides match TRBD1. Per germline, CDR1 KGHSH and CDR2 LQKENI. The CDR3 length is 13 residues. Trimming removed 5 bases from V and 8 bases from J; junction bases left unmatched: 5. The CDR3 region has the DNA TGTGCCAGCTCAAAAGGACAGGAGGAAAAACTGTTTTTT. This gives the protein CASSKGQEEKLFF.